The rows below give T cell receptor beta chains drawn from one sample of a study of blood T cell repertoires in COVID-19. Assay: immunoSEQ multiplex PCR; the TCRdb copy retains only in-frame clones and omits some. Of roughly 120,000 clones detected, roughly nine tenths appear once; the ten largest clones hold around 4.6%. Sequenced material: peripheral blood. Receptor source: a man in his sixties with COVID-19, enrolled during active disease. CDR3s include the opening cysteine and the closing phenylalanine or tryptophan. The D gene is left open where the match is weak. Clone size appears in some rows only: once, few, many, or a class for an expanded clone.

TRBJ2-7 | TRBV19 | - | - | CASSGDGGSYEQYF | TGTGCCAGTTCCGGGGATGGAGGCTCCTACGAGCAGTACTTC
TRBJ2-1 | TRBV18 | few | TRBD2 | CASSPRTSGSYNEQFF | TGTGCCAGCTCACCTCGGACTAGCGGGAGTTACAATGAGCAGTTCTTC
TRBJ2-5 | TRBV11-2 | - | - | CASSGAGIQETQYF | TGTGCCAGCAGCGGGGCGGGAATTCAAGAGACCCAGTACTTC
TRBJ2-7 | TRBV27 | - | TRBD1 | CASSLSATGQVAYEQYF | TGTGCCAGCAGTTTATCTGCGACCGGACAGGTAGCCTACGAGCAGTACTTC
TRBJ1-6 | TRBV19 | - | - | CASTEAPGIDSPLHF | TGTGCCAGTACCGAGGCCCCAGGGATCGATTCACCCCTCCACTTT
TRBJ2-3 | TRBV5-1 | once | TRBD2 | CASSLTSGREDTQYF | TGCGCCAGCAGCTTGACTAGCGGGAGAGAAGATACGCAGTATTTT
TRBJ2-7 | TRBV18 | - | TRBD1 | CASSPPTGVYEQYF | TGTGCCAGCTCACCACCGACAGGGGTCTACGAGCAGTACTTC
TRBJ2-2 | TRBV5-1 | - | - | CASSRGPTGELFF | TGCGCCAGCAGCCGAGGCCCCACCGGGGAGCTGTTTTTT
TRBJ2-1 | TRBV24-1 | few | TRBD2 | CATSSGRARSYNEQFF | TGTGCCACCAGTAGCGGGAGGGCCAGGTCCTACAATGAGCAGTTCTTC
TRBJ1-1 | TRBV24-1 | - | - | CATVDSLNTEAFF | TGTGCCACCGTGGACAGTTTGAACACTGAAGCTTTCTTT
TRBJ2-7 | TRBV15 | - | - | CATSASNYEQYF | TGTGCCACCAGCGCTAGTAACTACGAGCAGTACTTC
TRBJ2-7 | TRBV11-2 | - | TRBD2 | CASSISGPYEQYF | TGTGCCAGCAGCATTAGCGGGCCCTACGAGCAGTACTTC
TRBJ2-5 | TRBV5-4 | once | TRBD1 | CASSLYQGVVQETQYF | TGTGCCAGCAGCTTGTATCAGGGGGTGGTCCAAGAGACCCAGTACTTC
TRBJ2-3 | TRBV7-2 | - | TRBD2 | CASSLGGGPRGDTQYF | TGTGCCAGCAGCTTGGGGGGAGGGCCCCGTGGAGATACGCAGTATTTT
TRBJ2-7 | TRBV9 | - | TRBD1 | CASSGHRGSYEQYF | TGTGCCAGCAGCGGACACAGGGGTAGTTACGAGCAGTACTTC
TRBJ2-1 | TRBV3-1/TRBV3-2 | - | - | CASNSGVEQFF | TGTGCCAGCAACTCGGGAGTCGAGCAGTTCTTC
TRBJ1-2 | TRBV4-3 | - | TRBD1 | CASSPSLGQGSHGYTF | TGCGCCAGCAGCCCCTCCCTGGGACAGGGGTCACATGGCTACACCTTC
TRBJ1-2 | TRBV5-1 | - | - | CASSLDPSSYGYTF | TGCGCCAGCAGCTTGGATCCCTCGAGCTATGGCTACACCTTC
TRBJ2-5 | TRBV10-1 | - | TRBD2 | CASSESEAGGPQETQYF | TGCGCCAGCAGTGAGTCCGAAGCGGGAGGTCCCCAAGAGACCCAGTACTTC